This T cell receptor beta chain comes out of a study of shared clonotypes between healthy human individuals. Trimming took 0 bases from V and 4 from J, leaving 9 bases between them. This CDR3 has 15 amino acids. CDR1 is LGHNA and CDR2 is YSLEER in the germline V gene. The data were produced by immunoSEQ multiplex PCR, yet TCRdb's version contains in-frame clones alone and is incomplete. The repertoire holds about 2 million clones, about 95% seen once, with 0.1% to 0.15% in the top ten. The sample consisted of naive CD4+ T cells sorted from blood. Subset reported: CD45RA+ positively selected. The chain uses TRBV4-3 and TRBJ1-4, with a possible D match to TRBD1 (6 bases). The clonotype was recovered from a man between 18 and 35 years old in good health. The chain's CDR3 is CASSQEQGYNEKLFF. CDR3 sequence (DNA): TGCGCCAGCAGCCAAGAACAGGGCTATAATGAAAAACTGTTTTTT.